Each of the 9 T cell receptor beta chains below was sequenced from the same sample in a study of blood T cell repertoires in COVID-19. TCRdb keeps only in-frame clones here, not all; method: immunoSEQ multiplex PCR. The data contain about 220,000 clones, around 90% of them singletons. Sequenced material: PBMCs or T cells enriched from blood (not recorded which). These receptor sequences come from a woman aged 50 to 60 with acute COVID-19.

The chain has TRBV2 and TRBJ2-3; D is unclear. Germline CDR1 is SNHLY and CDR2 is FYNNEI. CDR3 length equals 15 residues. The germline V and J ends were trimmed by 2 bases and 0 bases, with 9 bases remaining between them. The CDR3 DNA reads TGTGCCAGCAGTGAATTTGCCCTAAGCACAGATACGCAGTATTTT. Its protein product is CASSEFALSTDTQYF.

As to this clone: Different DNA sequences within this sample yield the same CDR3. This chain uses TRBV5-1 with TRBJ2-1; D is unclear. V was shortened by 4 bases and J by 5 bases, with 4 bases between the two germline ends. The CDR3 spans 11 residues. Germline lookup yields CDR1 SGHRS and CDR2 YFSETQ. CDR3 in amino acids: CASSDNNEQFF. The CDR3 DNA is TGCGCCAGCAGCGACAACAATGAGCAGTTCTTC. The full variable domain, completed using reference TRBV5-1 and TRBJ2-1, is KAGVTQTPRYLIKTRGQQVTLSCSPISGHRSVSWYQQTPGQGLQFLFEYFSETQRNKGNFPGRFSGRQFSNSRSEMNVSTLELGDSALYLCASSDNNEQFFGPGTRLTVL.

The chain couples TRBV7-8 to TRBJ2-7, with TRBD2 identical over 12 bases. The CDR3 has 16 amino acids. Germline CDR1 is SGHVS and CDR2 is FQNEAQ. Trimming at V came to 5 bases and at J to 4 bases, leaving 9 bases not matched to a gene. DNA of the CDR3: TGTGCCAGCAGCCTCCGACTAGCGGGAGTTCAGTACGAGCAGTACTTC. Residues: CASSLRLAGVQYEQYF.

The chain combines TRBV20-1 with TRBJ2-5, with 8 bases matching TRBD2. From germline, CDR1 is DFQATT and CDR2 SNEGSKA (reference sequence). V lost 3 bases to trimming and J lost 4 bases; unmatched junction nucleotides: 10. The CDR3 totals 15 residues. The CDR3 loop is CSASRPGLVGETQYF. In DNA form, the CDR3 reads TGCAGTGCTAGTCGCCCGGGACTAGTGGGAGAGACCCAGTACTTC.

CDR3 amino acids: CASSLQGRNYEQYF. The CDR3 nucleotides read TGTGCCAGCAGCTTACAGGGGCGGAACTACGAGCAGTACTTC. The chain recombines TRBV7-3 with TRBJ2-7; a possible D gene is TRBD1 (6 bases). This CDR3 comprises 14 residues. The germline V gene has CDR1 SGHTA and CDR2 FQGTGA. V was cut by 2 bases and J by 3 bases, with 11 bases left in between.

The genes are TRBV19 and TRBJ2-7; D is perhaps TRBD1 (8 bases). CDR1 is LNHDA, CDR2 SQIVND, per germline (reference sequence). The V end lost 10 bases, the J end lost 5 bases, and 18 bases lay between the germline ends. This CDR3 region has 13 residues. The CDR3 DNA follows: TGTGCCACGAACGACAGGGGAGGGGACGAGCAGTACTTC. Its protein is CATNDRGGDEQYF.

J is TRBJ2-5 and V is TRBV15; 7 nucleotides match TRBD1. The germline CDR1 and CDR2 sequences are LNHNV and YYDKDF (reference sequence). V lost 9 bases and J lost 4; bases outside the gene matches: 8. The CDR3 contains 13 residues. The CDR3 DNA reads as TGTGCCACGACAACAGGGGACGGAGAGACCCAGTACTTC. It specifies CATTTGDGETQYF.

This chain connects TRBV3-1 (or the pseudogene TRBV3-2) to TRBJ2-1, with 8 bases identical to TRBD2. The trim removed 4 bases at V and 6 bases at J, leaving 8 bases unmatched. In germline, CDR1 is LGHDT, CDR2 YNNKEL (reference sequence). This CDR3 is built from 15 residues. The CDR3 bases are TGTGCCAGCAGCCCTCGATCGGGGACTAGCAATGAGCAGTTCTTC. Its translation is CASSPRSGTSNEQFF.

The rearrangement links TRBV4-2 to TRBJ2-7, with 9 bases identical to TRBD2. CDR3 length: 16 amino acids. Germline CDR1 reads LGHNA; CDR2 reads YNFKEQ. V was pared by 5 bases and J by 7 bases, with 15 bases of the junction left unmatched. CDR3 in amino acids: CASSSSTPAGGREQYF. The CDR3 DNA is TGTGCCAGCAGCTCAAGTACCCCAGCGGGAGGCAGAGAGCAGTACTTC.